Below are 27 T cell receptor beta chains sequenced from a single sample in a study of response to subunit inactivated influenza vaccine. TCRdb used MiXCR to reprocess the RT-PCR reads, holding one entry per CDR3 protein. Among around 520,000 distinct CDR3 sequences listed, 10% to 15% were seen once. Sequencing used PBMCs from blood, obtained on the day of vaccination. The receptors were sampled from a man aged 50-59 years who received an inactivated influenza vaccine.

This clonotype has more than one count but fewer than ten. V gene TRBV20-1 combines with J gene TRBJ2-7; D may match TRBD1 or TRBD2 (5 bases each). V lost 3 bases and J lost 0, with 9 bases in between. The CDR3 totals 13 residues. Looked up from germline, CDR1 is DFQATT and CDR2 is SNEGSKA (reference sequence). CDR3: CSARWGSSYEQYF. CDR3 in DNA: TGCAGTGCTAGGTGGGGGAGCTCCTACGAGCAGTACTTC.

This clonotype occurred many times. The J gene is TRBJ2-1, the V gene TRBV7-8; TRBD1 aligns across 9 bases. The CDR3 contains 18 residues. The ends lost 5 bases at V and 4 bases at J; junction bases unmatched: 15. Per germline, CDR1 SGHVS and CDR2 FQNEAQ. The CDR3 DNA sequence: TGTGCCAGCAGCACACAGAGGTGGACAGGGGAACGTTACAATGAGCAGTTCTTC. Protein product: CASSTQRWTGERYNEQFF.

The V gene is TRBV7-2, the J gene TRBJ2-2; D is unclear. Trimming stripped 5 bases from V and 6 bases from J, with 13 bases between. This CDR3 is 14 amino acids long. In germline, CDR1 is SGHTA, CDR2 FQGNSA. CDR3 DNA: TGTGCCAGCAGCAAAGGAAACAGACCCGGGGAGCTGTTTTTT. It translates to CASSKGNRPGELFF.

The chain combines TRBV7-6 with TRBJ2-1; D perhaps matches TRBD2 (5 bases). The length of the CDR3 is 16 residues. V lost 0 bases and J 1 base, leaving 10 bases between the germline ends. Germline V gives CDR1 SGHVS, CDR2 FNYEAQ. The CDR3 bases are TGTGCCAGCAGCTTAGCGGGTCCGGGGTCCTACAATGAGCAGTTCTTC. Residues: CASSLAGPGSYNEQFF.

This clonotype has more than one count but fewer than ten. The J gene is TRBJ2-3, the V gene TRBV20-1, with 9 bases that match TRBD2. Trimming at V came to 5 bases and at J to 4 bases, leaving 4 bases not matched to a gene. The germline CDR1 and CDR2 sequences are DFQATT and SNEGSKA (reference sequence). This CDR3 has 13 amino acids. The CDR3 sequence: CSAARLAADTQYF. The CDR3 coding sequence is TGCAGTGCTGCCCGACTAGCGGCAGATACGCAGTATTTT.

This clonotype was found a few times. The chain recombines TRBV6-6 with TRBJ1-2, with a possible D match to TRBD1 (6 bases). Trimming pared 4 bases from V and 9 bases from J, leaving 15 bases between. The germline V gene encodes CDR1 MNHNY and CDR2 SVGAGI (reference sequence). The CDR3 loop spans 13 amino acids. Here the CDR3 reads CASSSQGTLSYTF. Written as DNA, the CDR3 is TGTGCCAGCAGTTCACAGGGTACCTTGAGCTACACCTTC.

This clonotype has more than one count but fewer than ten. The rearrangement uses TRBV20-1 and TRBJ2-1, with 14 bases matching TRBD2. Trimming took 1 base from V and 11 from J; bases not matched to a gene: 7. The CDR3 sequence is 15 residues long. The germline gives CDR1 DFQATT, CDR2 SNEGSKA (reference sequence). Written as DNA, the CDR3 is TGCAGTGCTAGAGTGTGGACTAGCGGGAGGACCCAGCAGTTCTTC. It codes for CSARVWTSGRTQQFF.

This clonotype was observed a handful of times. The chain links TRBV3-1 to TRBJ1-4; 7 bases are shared with TRBD1. This CDR3 comprises 16 residues. V was pared by 2 bases and J by 4 bases, with 7 bases of the junction left unmatched. Per the germline V gene, CDR1 is LGHDT and CDR2 is YNNKEL (reference sequence). The CDR3 here is CASSQSQTGINEKLFF. DNA for the CDR3: TGTGCCAGCAGCCAAAGCCAGACAGGGATTAATGAAAAACTGTTTTTT.

This clonotype was observed a few times. V usage is TRBV27 and J usage is TRBJ2-1; D not resolved. The CDR3 contains 16 residues. V lost 1 base to trimming and J lost 0 bases, with 10 bases between them. CDR1 and CDR2 (germline): MNHEY, SMNVEV (reference sequence). Here the CDR3 DNA reads TGTGCCAGCAGTTTATGGCCCGGTAGCTCCTACAATGAGCAGTTCTTC. It encodes CASSLWPGSSYNEQFF.

In this sample, this clonotype turned up a few times. This rearrangement joins TRBV20-1 to TRBJ2-5; D unclear. Between the trimmed V and J ends, which lost 6 bases and 2 bases, there was a span of 10 bases. The CDR3 totals 12 residues. In germline, CDR1 is DFQATT, CDR2 SNEGSKA (reference sequence). CDR3 sequence (DNA): TGCAGTGCCACGACATTGCAAGAGACCCAGTACTTC. Encoded protein: CSATTLQETQYF.

DNA for the CDR3: TGTGCCAGCAGTCGCGACAGGGGGCTTGAGTACTTC. Protein sequence: CASSRDRGLEYF. The J gene is TRBJ2-7, the V gene TRBV6-5, with 10 bases aligning to TRBD1. J lost 11 bases, V lost 5 bases, and 6 bases had no gene match. Germline CDR1 is MNHEY and CDR2 is SVGAGI. The length of the CDR3 is 12 residues.

This clonotype was counted between two and nine times. This chain connects TRBV25-1 to TRBJ2-1; TRBD2 aligns across 11 bases. Germline assignment: CDR1 MGHDK and CDR2 SYGVNS. The J segment lost 3 bases and the V segment lost 6 bases, leaving 7 bases of the junction unmatched. The length of the CDR3 is 16 residues. CDR3 protein: CASRDPGLAVYNEQFF. Here the CDR3 DNA reads TGTGCCAGCAGAGATCCGGGACTAGCGGTCTACAATGAGCAGTTCTTC.

This clonotype has just a few counts. The chain couples TRBV3-1 to TRBJ2-1, with D unclear. CDR3 length: 12 residues. CDR1 is LGHDT, CDR2 YNNKEL, per germline (reference sequence). The ends were cut back, 4 bases at V and 9 bases at J, with 10 bases in the middle. CDR3 residues: CASSPKGFEQFF. The CDR3 DNA sequence: TGTGCCAGCAGCCCGAAGGGCTTTGAGCAGTTCTTC.

The V call is TRBV6-1, the J call TRBJ2-7, with 10 positions matching TRBD2. CDR1 and CDR2 (germline): MNHNS, SASEGT. V shed 6 bases and J 0 bases; nucleotides not matched to a gene: 14. CDR3 length: 18 amino acids. CDR3 in DNA: TGTGCCAGCAGCCACGGGCCTAGCGGGGGATATAGCTCCTACGAGCAGTACTTC. Translating it yields CASSHGPSGGYSSYEQYF.

V is TRBV10-3 and J is TRBJ2-7; 8 bases agree with TRBD2. Germline CDR1 ENHRY, CDR2 SYGVKD. Unmatched junction bases numbered 8, after V lost 6 bases and J lost 1 base. The CDR3 extends over 15 amino acids. CDR3 nucleotide sequence: TGTGCCATCAGAGTCAGCGGGAGATTTTCCTACGAGCAGTACTTC. Translation: CAIRVSGRFSYEQYF.

This clonotype came up a few times. V and J are TRBV28 and TRBJ2-4, with a tentative D call TRBD2 (6 bases). The germline V gene encodes CDR1 MDHEN and CDR2 SYDVKM. The CDR3 is made up of 13 amino acids. Trimming cost V 9 bases and J 6 bases, with 15 bases left between them. In nucleotides, the CDR3 is TGTGCCAGTGGGGACTCCACAGCAAACATTCAGTACTTC. It yields the protein CASGDSTANIQYF.

The chain has TRBV20-1 and TRBJ2-5; D uncertain. The V and J ends lost 3 bases and 5 bases respectively, with 22 bases between them. The V gene's germline CDR1 is DFQATT and CDR2 SNEGSKA (reference sequence). The CDR3 has 16 residues. The CDR3 DNA reads TGCAGTGCTAGTGAATACCGGATGGGCGTGCGGGAGACCCAGTACTTC. This sequence encodes CSASEYRMGVRETQYF.

CDR3 residues: CAAGDNEQFF. CDR3 bases: TGTGCCGCAGGGGACAATGAGCAGTTCTTC. J is TRBJ2-1 and V is TRBV7-9; D is possibly TRBD1 (6 bases). V was pared by 11 bases and J by 5 bases, with 7 bases between. The CDR3 extends over 10 amino acids. Germline assignment: CDR1 SEHNR and CDR2 FQNEAQ (reference sequence).

The sample holds a few counts of this clonotype. The genes are TRBV3-1 and TRBJ1-2; TRBD1 agrees at 8 bases. This CDR3 region has 15 residues. Trimming at V came to 2 bases and at J to 4 bases, leaving 6 bases not matched to a gene. Germline values: CDR1 LGHDT, CDR2 YNNKEL (reference sequence). The DNA of the CDR3 is TGTGCCAGCAGCCAACAGACAGGGGAAGGCTATGGCTACACCTTC. Translating it yields CASSQQTGEGYGYTF. The complete variable domain, with remaining parts taken from reference TRBV3-1 and TRBJ1-2, reads DTAVSQTPKYLVTQMGNDKSIKCEQNLGHDTMYWYKQDSKKFLKIMFSYNNKELIINETVPNRFSPKSPDKAHLNLHINSLELGDSAVYFCASSQQTGEGYGYTFGSGTRLTVV.

V and J are TRBV4-3 and TRBJ2-7; D ambiguous. V shed 0 bases and J shed 3 bases, with 12 bases lying between them. CDR1 LGHNA and CDR2 YSLEER come from the germline V gene. The CDR3 consists of 15 residues. The CDR3, as DNA: TGCGCCAGCAGCCAAGATCTTGCTAGAATCTACGAGCAGTACTTC. This encodes CASSQDLARIYEQYF.

This clonotype was seen a few times. The gene calls are TRBV20-1 and TRBJ2-7, with 7 positions matching TRBD1. Germline V gene sequence: CDR1 DFQATT, CDR2 SNEGSKA (reference sequence). V lost 1 base, J lost 3 bases, and 9 bases stayed unmatched. The CDR3 length is 15 residues. The CDR3 region is CSARATATGSYEQYF. The CDR3 nucleotides are TGCAGTGCTAGAGCAACCGCGACAGGGAGCTACGAGCAGTACTTC.

The V call is TRBV30, the J call TRBJ2-7, with 10 bases fitting TRBD2. CDR3 size: 12 residues. The ends lost 1 base at V and 10 bases at J; junction bases unmatched: 4. The V gene's germline CDR1 is GTSNPN and CDR2 SVGIG (reference sequence). CDR3 DNA sequence: TGTGCCTGGAGTGCGACTAGCGGGCCTCAGTACTTC. It specifies CAWSATSGPQYF.

This sequence joins TRBV29-1 and TRBJ2-1; D not certain. Germline V gene data show CDR1 as SQVTM and CDR2 as ANQGSEA. The CDR3 totals 11 residues. The V end was cut by 8 bases, the J end by 5 bases, with 10 bases between. This CDR3 reads CSLRVHNEQFF. As DNA, the CDR3 is TGCAGCCTACGGGTACACAATGAGCAGTTCTTC.

This clonotype was observed a handful of times. CDR3 in DNA: TGCGCCAGCAGCCAACTCGGGACTAGCGGGGGGGAGCAGTACTTC. Amino acid sequence: CASSQLGTSGGEQYF. This chain uses TRBV4-3 with TRBJ2-7, with 15 bases lining up with TRBD2. The CDR3 runs to 15 residues. The germline V gene has CDR1 LGHNA and CDR2 YSLEER. With 2 bases clipped from V and 7 bases from J, the junction kept 3 bases outside the gene matches.

There are a few counts of this clonotype. The chain is built from TRBV6-2 or TRBV6-3 and TRBJ2-3; 7 bases match TRBD1. V shed 5 bases and J 5 bases; nucleotides not matched to a gene: 10. Germline V gene lookup returns CDR1 MNHEY and CDR2 SVGEGT. The length of the CDR3 is 15 residues. In DNA, the CDR3 is TGTGCCAGCAGTCATCCGGGACAGATCAGAGATACGCAGTATTTT. Translation: CASSHPGQIRDTQYF.

The chain recombines TRBV7-8 with TRBJ2-3; the match to TRBD1 covers 8 bases. Losses at the gene ends were 5 bases for V and 3 bases for J; bases not matched to a gene: 10. This CDR3 has 16 residues. CDR1 and CDR2 (germline): SGHVS, FQNEAQ. CDR3 DNA: TGTGCCAGCAGCGCTGGACAGGGAAGGAGGACAGATACGCAGTATTTT. Translating gives CASSAGQGRRTDTQYF.

This clonotype was seen only a few times. The V and J genes are TRBV5-1 and TRBJ2-4, with D uncertain. V dropped 0 bases and J dropped 3 bases, with 7 bases sitting between them. CDR3 length equals 14 residues. The germline CDR1 and CDR2 sequences are SGHRS and YFSETQ. Here the CDR3 DNA reads TGCGCCAGCAGCTTGGAGGCCGGCAAAAACATTCAGTACTTC. It encodes CASSLEAGKNIQYF.